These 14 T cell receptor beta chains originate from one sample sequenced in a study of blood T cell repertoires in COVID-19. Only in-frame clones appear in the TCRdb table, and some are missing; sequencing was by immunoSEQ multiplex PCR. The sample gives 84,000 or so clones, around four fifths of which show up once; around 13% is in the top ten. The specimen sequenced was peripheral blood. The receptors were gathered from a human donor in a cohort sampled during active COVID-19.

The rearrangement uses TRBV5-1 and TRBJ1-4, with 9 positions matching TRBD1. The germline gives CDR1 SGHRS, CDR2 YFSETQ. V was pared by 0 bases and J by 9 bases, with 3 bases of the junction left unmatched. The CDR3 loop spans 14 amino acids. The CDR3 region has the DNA TGCGCCAGCAGCTTGGGGGACAGGGTGCAAAAACTGTTTTTT. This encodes CASSLGDRVQKLFF. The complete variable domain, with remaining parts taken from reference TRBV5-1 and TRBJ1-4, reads KAGVTQTPRYLIKTRGQQVTLSCSPISGHRSVSWYQQTPGQGLQFLFEYFSETQRNKGNFPGRFSGRQFSNSRSEMNVSTLELGDSALYLCASSLGDRVQKLFFGSGTQLSVL.

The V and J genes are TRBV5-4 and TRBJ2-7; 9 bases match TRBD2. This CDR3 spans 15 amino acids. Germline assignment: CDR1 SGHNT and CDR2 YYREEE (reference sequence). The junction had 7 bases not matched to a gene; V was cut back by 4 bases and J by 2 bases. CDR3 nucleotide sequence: TGTGCCAGCAGCAATGCGGGGGGGACAGCCTACGAGCAGTACTTC. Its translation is CASSNAGGTAYEQYF.

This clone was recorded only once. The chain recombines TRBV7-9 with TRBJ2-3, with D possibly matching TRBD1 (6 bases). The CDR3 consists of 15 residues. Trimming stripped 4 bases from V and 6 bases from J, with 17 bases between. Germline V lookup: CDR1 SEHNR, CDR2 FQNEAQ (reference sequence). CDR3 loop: CASSSTGPSWDTQYF. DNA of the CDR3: TGTGCCAGCAGCTCAACAGGGCCGTCATGGGATACGCAGTATTTT.

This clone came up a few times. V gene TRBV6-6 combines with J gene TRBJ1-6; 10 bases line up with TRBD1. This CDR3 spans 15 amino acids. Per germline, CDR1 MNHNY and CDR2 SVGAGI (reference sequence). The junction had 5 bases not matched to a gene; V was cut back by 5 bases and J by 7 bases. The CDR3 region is CASSPRDRGNSPLHF. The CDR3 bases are TGTGCCAGCAGTCCTCGGGACAGGGGCAATTCACCCCTCCACTTT.

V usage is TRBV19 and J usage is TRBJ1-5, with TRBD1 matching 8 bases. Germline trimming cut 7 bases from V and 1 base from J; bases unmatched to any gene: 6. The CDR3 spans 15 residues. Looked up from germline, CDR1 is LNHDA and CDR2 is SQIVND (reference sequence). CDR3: CASKLQGASNQPQHF. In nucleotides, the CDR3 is TGTGCCAGTAAACTGCAGGGGGCAAGCAATCAGCCCCAGCATTTT.

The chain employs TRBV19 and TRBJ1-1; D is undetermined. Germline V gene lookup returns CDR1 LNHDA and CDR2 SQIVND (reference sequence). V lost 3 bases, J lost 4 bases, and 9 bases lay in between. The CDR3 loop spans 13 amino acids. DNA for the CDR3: TGTGCCAGTAGTATCCCTACGGGCACTGAAGCTTTCTTT. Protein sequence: CASSIPTGTEAFF.

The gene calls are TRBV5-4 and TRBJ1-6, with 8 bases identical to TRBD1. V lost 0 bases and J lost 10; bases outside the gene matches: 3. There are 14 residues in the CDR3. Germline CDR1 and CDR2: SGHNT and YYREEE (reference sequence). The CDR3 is CASSLDRGYSPLHF. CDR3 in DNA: TGTGCCAGCAGCTTGGACAGGGGGTACTCACCCCTCCACTTT.

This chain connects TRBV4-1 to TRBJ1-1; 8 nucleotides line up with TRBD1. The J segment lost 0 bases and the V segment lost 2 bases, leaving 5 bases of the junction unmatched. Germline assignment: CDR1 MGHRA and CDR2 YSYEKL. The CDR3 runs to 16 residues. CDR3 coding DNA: TGCGCCAGCAGCCAATTGGACAGGGTCTTGAACACTGAAGCTTTCTTT. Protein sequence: CASSQLDRVLNTEAFF.

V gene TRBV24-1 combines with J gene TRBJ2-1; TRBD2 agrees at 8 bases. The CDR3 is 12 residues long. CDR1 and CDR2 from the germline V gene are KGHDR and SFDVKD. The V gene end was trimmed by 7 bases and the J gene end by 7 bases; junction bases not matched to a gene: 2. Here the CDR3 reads CATRGLVNEQFF. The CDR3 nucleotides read TGTGCCACCAGGGGACTAGTTAATGAGCAGTTCTTC.

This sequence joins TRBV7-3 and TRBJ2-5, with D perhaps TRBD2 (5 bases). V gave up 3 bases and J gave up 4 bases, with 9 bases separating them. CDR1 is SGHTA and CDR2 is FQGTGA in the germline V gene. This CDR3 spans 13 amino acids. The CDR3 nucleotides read TGTGCCAGCAGCTTCGAGGGAGCAGAGACCCAGTACTTC. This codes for CASSFEGAETQYF.

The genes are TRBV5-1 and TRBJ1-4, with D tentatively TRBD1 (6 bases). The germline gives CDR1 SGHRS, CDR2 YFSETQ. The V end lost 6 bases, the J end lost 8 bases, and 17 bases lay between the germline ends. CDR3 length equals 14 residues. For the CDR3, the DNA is TGCGCCAGCACCCGGGACACAGGAGAGGAAAAACTGTTTTTT. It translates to CASTRDTGEEKLFF.

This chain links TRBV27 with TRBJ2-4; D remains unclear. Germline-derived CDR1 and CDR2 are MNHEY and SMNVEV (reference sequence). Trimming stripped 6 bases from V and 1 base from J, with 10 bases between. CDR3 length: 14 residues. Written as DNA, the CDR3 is TGTGCCAGCAGCCAGGCGAGTGCCAAAAACATTCAGTACTTC. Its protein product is CASSQASAKNIQYF.

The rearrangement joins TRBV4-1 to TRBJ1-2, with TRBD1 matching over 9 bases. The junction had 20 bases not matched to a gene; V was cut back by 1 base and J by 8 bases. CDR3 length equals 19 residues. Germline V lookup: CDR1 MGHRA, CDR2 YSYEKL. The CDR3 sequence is CASSQGRLQGARLTGGYTF. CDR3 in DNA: TGCGCCAGCAGCCAAGGACGGCTACAGGGGGCGAGGCTGACTGGCGGCTACACCTTC.

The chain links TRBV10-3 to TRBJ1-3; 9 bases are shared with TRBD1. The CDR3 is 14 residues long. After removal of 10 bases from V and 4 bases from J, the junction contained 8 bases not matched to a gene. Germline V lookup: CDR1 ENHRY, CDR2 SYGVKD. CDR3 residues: CANRGPETGNTIYF. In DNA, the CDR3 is TGTGCCAACAGGGGGCCAGAGACGGGAAACACCATATATTTT.